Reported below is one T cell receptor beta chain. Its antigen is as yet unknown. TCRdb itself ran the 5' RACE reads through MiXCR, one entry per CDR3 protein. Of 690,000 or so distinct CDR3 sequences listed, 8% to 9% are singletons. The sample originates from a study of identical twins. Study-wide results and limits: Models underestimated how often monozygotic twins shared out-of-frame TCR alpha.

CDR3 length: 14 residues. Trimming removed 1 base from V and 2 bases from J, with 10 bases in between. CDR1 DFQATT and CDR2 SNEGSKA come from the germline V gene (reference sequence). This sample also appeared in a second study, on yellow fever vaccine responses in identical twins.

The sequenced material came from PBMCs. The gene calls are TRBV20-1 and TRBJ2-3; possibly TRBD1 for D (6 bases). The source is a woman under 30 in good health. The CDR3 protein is CSARAQGLTDTQYF. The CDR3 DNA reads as TGCAGTGCTAGAGCCCAGGGGCTCACAGATACGCAGTATTTT.